The rows below give T cell receptor beta chains drawn from one sample of a study of T cell repertoires and Cas9 in healthy adults. Sequenced by immunoSEQ multiplex PCR; TCRdb stores in-frame clones only, minus some. The repertoire holds approximately 22,000 clones, with roughly 90% as singletons. Sequencing was performed on CD4+ effector T cells (CD127+, CD25-, CD137-, CD154-) from PBMCs; culture status not recorded. Source of these receptors: a human donor in good health. Each CDR3 is given with its conserved first and last residue. Fields, in order: J gene, V gene, D gene, CDR3 length, clone size, CDR3 DNA, CDR3 protein. A D gene is named only where the DNA matches it firmly. Clone size appears in some rows only: once, few, many, or a class for an expanded clone.

TRBJ1-1,TRBV20-1,-,11,-,TGCAGTGCTAGAAGTTGGCCTGAAGCTTTCTTT,CSARSWPEAFF
TRBJ2-2,TRBV30,-,12,-,TGTGCCTGGGACCCAGGGCCCGGGGAGCTGTTTTTT,CAWDPGPGELFF
TRBJ2-1,TRBV5-6,TRBD1,16,-,TGTGCCAGCAGCCTAGGGACAGGGAGCTCCTACAATGAGCAGTTCTTC,CASSLGTGSSYNEQFF
TRBJ1-1,TRBV7-8,-,17,-,TGTGCCAGCAGCTTGCAAGGAGTCCTTTTTATGAACACTGAAGCTTTCTTT,CASSLQGVLFMNTEAFF
TRBJ2-1,TRBV9,-,19,-,TGTGCCAGCAGCGTAGCGTCAGGCCAGAGCGGGACAGCCTACAATGAGCAGTTCTTC,CASSVASGQSGTAYNEQFF
TRBJ2-1,TRBV10-3,TRBD2,17,-,TGTGCCATCAGTGAGGCGAGTAGCGGGAGCTCCTACAATGAGCAGTTCTTC,CAISEASSGSSYNEQFF
TRBJ1-1,TRBV6-1,TRBD1,15,-,TGTGCCAGCACCAAGACAGGGTTGGTGAACACTGAAGCTTTCTTT,CASTKTGLVNTEAFF
TRBJ2-7,TRBV7-9,-,11,few,TGTGCCAGCAGCTCTGAATACGAGCAGTACTTC,CASSSEYEQYF
TRBJ1-5,TRBV19,-,19,-,TGTGCCAGTAGTATTTTTATTGACTTGATCCAGACTTTCAATCAGCCCCAGCATTTT,CASSIFIDLIQTFNQPQHF
TRBJ1-2,TRBV29-1,-,12,-,TGCAGCGTGTCTTGGGGGAACTATGGCTACACCTTC,CSVSWGNYGYTF
TRBJ2-3,TRBV18,TRBD2,19,-,TGTGCCAGCTCACACGTTCGGCGGGAGATAGTATGGGGCACAGATACGCAGTATTTT,CASSHVRREIVWGTDTQYF
TRBJ2-5,TRBV2,-,11,-,TGTGCCAGCGGCCACCAAGAGACCCAGTACTTC,CASGHQETQYF
TRBJ1-2,TRBV9,-,13,-,TGTGCCAGCAGCACGTCAGGGAACTATGGCTACACCTTC,CASSTSGNYGYTF
TRBJ1-2,TRBV6-1,-,14,once,TGTGCCAGCAGCATTACTACAGGGAATTACGGCTACACCTTC,CASSITTGNYGYTF
TRBJ1-1,TRBV6-5,-,14,-,TGTGCCAGCAGTGAATTCGGGAGAAGGACTGAAGCTTTCTTT,CASSEFGRRTEAFF
TRBJ1-3,TRBV2,TRBD1,13,few,TGTGCCAGCAGGACAGGGACTGGAAACACCATATATTTT,CASRTGTGNTIYF
TRBJ1-1,TRBV19,TRBD1,16,-,TGTGCCAGTAGTATAGGGGACAGGGGTATCGTCACTGAAGCTTTCTTT,CASSIGDRGIVTEAFF
TRBJ2-1,TRBV7-9,-,15,-,TGTGCCAGCAGCTTAGGAGGGAATGCTTACAATGAGCAGTTCTTC,CASSLGGNAYNEQFF
TRBJ1-4,TRBV7-2,-,15,-,TGTGCCAGCAGCCCGGTTGAGGGGCCTGATGAAAAACTGTTTTTT,CASSPVEGPDEKLFF
TRBJ2-5,TRBV27,-,11,-,TGTGCCAGCAGGGGGGGAGAGACCCAGTACTTC,CASRGGETQYF
TRBJ1-4,TRBV29-1,TRBD1,13,-,TGCAGCGTCAGTAGACAGGGTCGCGAAAAACTGTTTTTT,CSVSRQGREKLFF
TRBJ1-1,TRBV18,-,12,-,TGTGCCAGCTTTCCCGGGACCGGAAGAGCTTTCTTT,CASFPGTGRAFF
TRBJ2-2,TRBV7-2,-,12,once,TGTGCCAGCAGCCCTTCCTACGGGGAGCTGTTTTTT,CASSPSYGELFF
TRBJ1-2,TRBV4-3,-,15,-,TGCGCCAGCAGCCATCGCAGGGGTCCCAACTATGGCTACACCTTC,CASSHRRGPNYGYTF
TRBJ1-5,TRBV7-6,TRBD1,16,-,TGTGCCAGCAGCCGCACAGGGGGAATTCGCCCGCAGCCCCAGCATTTT,CASSRTGGIRPQPQHF
TRBJ1-5,TRBV28,-,14,-,TGTGCCAGCAGTTTTCGGAGGGCTGGTCGGCCCCAGCATTTT,CASSFRRAGRPQHF
TRBJ2-3,TRBV4-2,TRBD2,15,-,TGTGCCAGCAGCCTTACTAGCGGGATTGAAGATACGCAGTATTTT,CASSLTSGIEDTQYF
TRBJ1-1,TRBV7-6,TRBD1,16,-,TGTGCCAGCAGCTTAGGAATCCACAGGGGATCCACTGAAGCTTTCTTT,CASSLGIHRGSTEAFF
TRBJ1-3,TRBV29-1,-,11,once,TGCAGCGTCGGAAGGGGGAACACCATATATTTT,CSVGRGNTIYF
TRBJ2-1,TRBV7-9,TRBD1,14,-,TGTGCCTTCCGCCGGGACAGCTCATACAATGAGCAGTTCTTC,CAFRRDSSYNEQFF
TRBJ1-6,TRBV6-5,-,13,-,TGTGCCAGCATGAGGGGAAAGGATTCACCCCTCCACTTT,CASMRGKDSPLHF
TRBJ1-6,TRBV5-1,-,15,once,TGCGCCAGCAGCTCACAGGGTAGAAGTGATTCACCCCTCCACTTT,CASSSQGRSDSPLHF
TRBJ2-3,TRBV5-1,TRBD1,14,once,TGCGCCAGCAGCTCGACAGGGGGTGCAGATACGCAGTATTTT,CASSSTGGADTQYF
TRBJ1-4,TRBV10-3,-,13,-,TGTGCCACACGAGATCGAGATGGGGAAAAACTGTTTTTT,CATRDRDGEKLFF
TRBJ1-1,TRBV29-1,-,12,-,TGCAGCGGGGGGGTGAAGAACACTGAAGCTTTCTTT,CSGGVKNTEAFF
TRBJ2-1,TRBV19,TRBD2,16,once,TGTGCCAGTAGCAGCAATGGACTAGCGGGCCGAGATGAGCAGTTCTTC,CASSSNGLAGRDEQFF
TRBJ2-1,TRBV27,TRBD1,16,once,TGTGCCAGCAGTTTCAGGGGGCGAGGCCTCTACAATGAGCAGTTCTTC,CASSFRGRGLYNEQFF
TRBJ1-1,TRBV9,-,16,few,TGTGCCAGCAGCCCGCGGGGGGGGACGATGAACACTGAAGCTTTCTTT,CASSPRGGTMNTEAFF
TRBJ1-1,TRBV4-1,-,14,-,TGCGCCAGCAGCGAAGATAGGGGGGGCAGGGGTGCTTTCTTT,CASSEDRGGRGAFF
TRBJ2-1,TRBV7-2,TRBD2,16,-,TGTGCCAGCAGCTCCCATGAAGGACTAGCGGGTGCTGAGCAGTTCTTC,CASSSHEGLAGAEQFF
TRBJ1-2,TRBV5-1,-,16,-,TGCGCCAGCAGCCCCTCCCGGGCAAATGCCTTGGGTGGCTACACCTTC,CASSPSRANALGGYTF
TRBJ2-5,TRBV5-6,TRBD1,16,-,TGTGCCAGCAGCCTCGGGGGACAGGACTGGCAAGAGACCCAGTACTTC,CASSLGGQDWQETQYF
TRBJ1-6,TRBV7-8,TRBD1,13,-,TGTGCCAGCGCCCAGGGGGCCAATTCACCCCTCCACTTT,CASAQGANSPLHF
TRBJ2-7,TRBV7-2,-,15,once,TGTGCCAGCAGCTTATTCGGGGCTACCTCCTACGAGCAGTACTTC,CASSLFGATSYEQYF
TRBJ2-7,TRBV7-3,-,14,-,TGTGCCAGCAGCTTAGGGGGTCCAACCTACGAGCAGTACTTC,CASSLGGPTYEQYF
TRBJ1-3,TRBV21-1,-,19,-,TGTGCCAGCAATACAGGGGCCGGGGACAGGGTCCTGGTTGGAAACACCATATATTTT,CASNTGAGDRVLVGNTIYF
TRBJ1-1,TRBV2,TRBD1,15,-,TGTGCCAGCAGTGCCGGGACAGGGGACATCTCTGAAGCTTTCTTT,CASSAGTGDISEAFF